This T cell receptor beta chain was identified during a study of T cells after yellow fever vaccination. Each CDR3 protein gets one entry after TCRdb re-called the 5' RACE reads with MiXCR. The data hold a few hundred thousand distinct CDR3 sequences, with about 17% observed a single time. The ends were cut back, 6 bases at V and 5 bases at J, with 13 bases in the middle. CDR3 length: 13 residues. Looked up from germline, CDR1 is SEHNR and CDR2 is FQNEAQ (reference sequence). This clonotype was counted ten times or more. Its antigen is unknown. General study points: Most clones from primary vaccination were detected again post-booster (roughly 96% CD4, around 90% CD8).

This sequence originates from a young man who received the YFV17D yellow fever vaccine. Sample: PBMCs, taken 5 days after the first yellow fever vaccination. The V gene is TRBV7-9, the J gene TRBJ1-1; TRBD1 is a possible D gene (5 bases). Here the CDR3 DNA reads TGTGCCAGCAGTCCTCAGGGTAGGACTGAAGCTTTCTTT. The encoded protein is CASSPQGRTEAFF.